The clone carrying this T cell receptor (beta chain) has more than one count but fewer than ten. PCR primers comprised 60 Vbeta and 13 Jbeta primers. The repertoire was sequenced with immunoSEQ multiplex PCR; TCRdb's copy has only in-frame clones and lacks some. The table records about 110,000 clones, roughly four fifths of them present only once. The record originates from a study of cytomegalovirus exposure and HLA in healthy donors. Germline assignment: CDR1 KGHSH and CDR2 LQKENI. V trimming: 6 bases; J trimming: 0 bases; junction bases outside the gene matches: 4. This CDR3 is built from 14 residues.

The receptor was isolated from a man aged 45-60 years in good health and CMV-seronegative. The rearrangement joins TRBV18 to TRBJ1-1; 7 bases line up with TRBD1. Material for sequencing was PBMCs. The chain's CDR3 is CASSLDRMNTEAFF. As DNA, the CDR3 is TGTGCCAGCTCGCTGGACAGGATGAACACTGAAGCTTTCTTT.